This TCR beta chain was captured in a study of cytomegalovirus exposure and HLA in healthy donors. The V end was cut by 10 bases, the J end by 1 base, with 7 bases between. Germline CDR1 MNHEY, CDR2 SVGAGI. CDR3 length: 11 amino acids. The PCR employed 60 Vbeta primers together with 13 Jbeta primers. Assay: immunoSEQ multiplex PCR; the TCRdb copy retains only in-frame clones and omits some. The sample records about 160,000 clones, roughly 80% being singletons. All the people who gave samples were healthy bone marrow donors. The sequence came from a female donor in good health and CMV-seronegative. The rearrangement uses TRBV6-5 and TRBJ1-1, with D possibly matching TRBD1 (5 bases). What was sequenced was PBMCs. The CDR3, as DNA: TGTGCCACCCAGGGGAACACTGAAGCTTTCTTT. Amino acids: CATQGNTEAFF.